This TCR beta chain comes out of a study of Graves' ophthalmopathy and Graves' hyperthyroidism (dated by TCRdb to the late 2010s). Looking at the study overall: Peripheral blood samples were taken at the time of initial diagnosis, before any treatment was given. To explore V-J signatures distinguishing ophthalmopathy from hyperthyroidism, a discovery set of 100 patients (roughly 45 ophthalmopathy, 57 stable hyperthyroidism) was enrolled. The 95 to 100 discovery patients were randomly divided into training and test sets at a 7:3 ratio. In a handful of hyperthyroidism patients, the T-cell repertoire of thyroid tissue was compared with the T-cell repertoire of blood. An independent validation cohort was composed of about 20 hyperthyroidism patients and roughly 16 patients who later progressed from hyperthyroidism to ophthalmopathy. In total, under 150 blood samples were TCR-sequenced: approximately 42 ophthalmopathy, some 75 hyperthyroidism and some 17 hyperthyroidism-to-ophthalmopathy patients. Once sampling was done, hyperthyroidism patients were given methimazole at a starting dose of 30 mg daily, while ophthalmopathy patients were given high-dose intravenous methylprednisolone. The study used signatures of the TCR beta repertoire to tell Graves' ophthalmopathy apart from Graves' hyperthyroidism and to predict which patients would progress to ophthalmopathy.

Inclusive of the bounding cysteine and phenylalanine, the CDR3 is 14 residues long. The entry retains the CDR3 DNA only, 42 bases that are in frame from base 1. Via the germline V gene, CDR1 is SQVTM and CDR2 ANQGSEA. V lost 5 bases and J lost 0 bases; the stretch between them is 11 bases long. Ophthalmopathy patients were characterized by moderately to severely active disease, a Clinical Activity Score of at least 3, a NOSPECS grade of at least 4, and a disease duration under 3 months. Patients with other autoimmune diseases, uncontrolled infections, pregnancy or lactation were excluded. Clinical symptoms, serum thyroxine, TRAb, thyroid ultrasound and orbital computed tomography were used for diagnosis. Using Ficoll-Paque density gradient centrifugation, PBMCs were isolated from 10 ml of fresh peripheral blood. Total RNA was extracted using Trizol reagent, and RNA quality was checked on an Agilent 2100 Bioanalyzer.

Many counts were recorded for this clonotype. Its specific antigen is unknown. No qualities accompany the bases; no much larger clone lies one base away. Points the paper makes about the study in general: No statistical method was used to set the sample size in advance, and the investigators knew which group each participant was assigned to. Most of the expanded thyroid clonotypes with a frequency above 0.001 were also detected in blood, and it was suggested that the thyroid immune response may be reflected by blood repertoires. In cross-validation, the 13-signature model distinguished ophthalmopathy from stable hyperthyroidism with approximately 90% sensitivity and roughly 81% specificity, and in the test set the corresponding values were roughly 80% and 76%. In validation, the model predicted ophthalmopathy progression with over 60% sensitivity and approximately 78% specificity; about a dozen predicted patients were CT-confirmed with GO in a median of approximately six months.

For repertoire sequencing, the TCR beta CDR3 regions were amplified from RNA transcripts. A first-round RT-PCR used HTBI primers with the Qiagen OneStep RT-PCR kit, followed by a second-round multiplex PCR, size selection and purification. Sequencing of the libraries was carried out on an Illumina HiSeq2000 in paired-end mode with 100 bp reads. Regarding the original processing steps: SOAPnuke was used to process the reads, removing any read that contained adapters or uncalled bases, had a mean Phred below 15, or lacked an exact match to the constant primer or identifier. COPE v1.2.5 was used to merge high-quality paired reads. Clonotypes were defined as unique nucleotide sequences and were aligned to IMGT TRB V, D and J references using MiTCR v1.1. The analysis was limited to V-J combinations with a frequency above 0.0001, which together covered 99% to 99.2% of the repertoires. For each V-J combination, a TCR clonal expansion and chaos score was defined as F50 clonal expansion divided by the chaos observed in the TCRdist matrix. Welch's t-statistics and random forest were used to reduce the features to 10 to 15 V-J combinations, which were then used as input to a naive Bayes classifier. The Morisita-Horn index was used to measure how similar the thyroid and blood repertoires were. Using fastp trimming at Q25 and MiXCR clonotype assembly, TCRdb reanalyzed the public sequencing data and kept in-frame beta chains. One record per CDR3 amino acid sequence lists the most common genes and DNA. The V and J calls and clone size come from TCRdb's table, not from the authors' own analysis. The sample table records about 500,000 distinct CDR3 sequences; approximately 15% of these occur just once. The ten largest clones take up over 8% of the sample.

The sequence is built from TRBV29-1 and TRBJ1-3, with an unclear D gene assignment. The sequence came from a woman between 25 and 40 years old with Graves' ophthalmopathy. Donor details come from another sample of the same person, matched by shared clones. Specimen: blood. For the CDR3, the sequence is CSVLEAYSGNTIYF. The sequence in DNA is TGCAGCGTTCTTGAGGCCTACTCTGGAAACACCATATATTTT.